These 7 T cell receptor beta chains were all obtained from the same sample, sequenced in a study of long-term antiretroviral therapy in people with HIV. Survey level was the resolution at which the v3.0 immunoSEQ assay ran. The method was immunoSEQ multiplex PCR; TCRdb's version includes in-frame clones alone and lacks a portion of them. The table includes 17,000 or so clones, approximately 96% detected once. The sample was unsorted PBMCs, taken 10 to 12 years after starting antiretroviral therapy. These receptors came from a man aged 25 to 40 with HIV.

V and J are TRBV5-1 and TRBJ2-5, with a weak D call TRBD2 (6 bases). Between the trimmed V and J ends, which lost 0 bases and 4 bases, there was a span of 13 bases. The V gene's germline CDR1 is SGHRS and CDR2 YFSETQ. The CDR3 loop spans 15 amino acids. The CDR3 loop reads CASSLASREVETQYF. The CDR3 bases are TGCGCCAGCAGCTTGGCCTCCAGGGAGGTAGAGACCCAGTACTTC.

J is TRBJ2-5 and V is TRBV5-5; no reliable D call. CDR1 and CDR2 from the germline V gene are SGHKS and YYEKEE (reference sequence). Deletions cut 2 bases from V and 4 bases from J, with 6 bases between. This CDR3 region has 12 residues. Here the CDR3 reads CASSFWAETQYF. CDR3 bases: TGTGCCAGCAGCTTTTGGGCAGAGACCCAGTACTTC.

The V call is TRBV10-2, the J call TRBJ1-1; D ambiguous. The CDR3 has 10 residues. Per the germline V gene, CDR1 is WSHSY and CDR2 is SAAADI. V lost 6 bases and J lost 6, with 5 bases in between. Here the CDR3 DNA reads TGCGCCAGCAGAGGGCCTGAAGCTTTCTTT. As protein: CASRGPEAFF.

The chain has TRBV4-1 and TRBJ1-1; D remains unclear. CDR3 length equals 16 residues. Germline V CDR1 and CDR2: MGHRA, YSYEKL. V lost 1 base and J 3 bases, leaving 15 bases between the germline ends. The CDR3 loop is CASSQVGRIGYTEAFF. In DNA, the CDR3 is TGCGCCAGCAGCCAAGTAGGGAGGATAGGGTACACTGAAGCTTTCTTT.

J is TRBJ1-1 and V is TRBV19; 9 positions match TRBD1. V was clipped by 2 bases and J by 5 bases; unmatched bases: 9. CDR1 is LNHDA, CDR2 SQIVND, per germline (reference sequence). CDR3 length equals 16 residues. The CDR3 DNA sequence: TGTGCCAGTAGTATACTAATCGGGACAGGGACTACTGAAGCTTTCTTT. Translation: CASSILIGTGTTEAFF.

The rearrangement joins TRBV27 to TRBJ2-7; D unresolved. CDR3 size: 13 residues. CDR1 and CDR2 from the germline V gene are MNHEY and SMNVEV (reference sequence). Trimming took 3 bases from V and 3 from J, leaving 9 bases between them. The chain's CDR3 is CASSLKPDYEQYV. For the CDR3, the DNA is TGTGCCAGCAGTTTGAAGCCGGACTACGAGCAGTACGTC.

The chain uses TRBV7-2 and TRBJ2-7; TRBD2 matches 9 bases. Looked up from germline, CDR1 is SGHTA and CDR2 is FQGNSA. The CDR3 is 17 amino acids. J was trimmed by 6 bases and V by 0 bases; bases with no gene match: 12. The CDR3 spells CASSLAARAGGRSEQYF. Written as DNA, the CDR3 is TGTGCCAGCAGCTTAGCGGCTCGCGCGGGGGGGCGGAGCGAGCAGTACTTC.